The 4 T cell receptor beta chains below all came from one sample that was sequenced in a study of preoperative IRX-2 immunotherapy in early breast cancer (dated 2019 in TCRdb). Libraries were prepared through the immunoSEQ multiplex PCR assay. TCRdb limited this immuneACCESS table to in-frame rearrangements with V and J called. A share of clones is missing; checked studies link under half to unresolved V genes, and the rest is unexplained. This sample has around 60,000 clones in its table, and 94% of those were observed once. The ten largest clones represent under 2% of the sample. Interpreted using the paper, the treatment or condition label stands for: preoperative locoregional IRX-2 cytokine immunotherapy. The sample was gathered from a patient treated with IRX-2 immunotherapy. These receptors were taken from a human donor with breast cancer.

The CDR3 loop reads CASSLHPTDNEQFF. Here the CDR3 DNA reads TGTGCCAGCAGCCTCCACCCCACCGACAATGAGCAGTTCTTC. The chain has TRBV11-2 and TRBJ2-1; no definite D call. The germline gives CDR1 SGHAT, CDR2 FQNNGV. V was clipped by 5 bases and J by 5 bases, with 13 bases between them. The CDR3 has 14 residues.

This clone was seen just once. V is TRBV5-1 and J is TRBJ2-2, with D perhaps matching TRBD1 or TRBD2 (6 bases each). The V end lost 5 bases, the J end lost 3 bases, and 11 bases lay between the germline ends. This CDR3 is 14 amino acids long. Per germline, CDR1 SGHRS and CDR2 YFSETQ. The CDR3 reads CASSRGRDTGELFF. The CDR3 DNA follows: TGCGCCAGCAGTCGGGGGCGCGACACCGGGGAGCTGTTTTTT.

V and J are TRBV6-5 and TRBJ2-7, with 8 positions matching TRBD1. The CDR3 extends over 15 amino acids. V dropped 2 bases and J dropped 0; count of bases not matched to a gene: 3. The germline V gene has CDR1 MNHEY and CDR2 SVGAGI. The CDR3: CASSYGTGSSYEQYF. CDR3 sequence (DNA): TGTGCCAGCAGTTACGGGACAGGATCCTCCTACGAGCAGTACTTC.

The V gene is TRBV7-3, the J gene TRBJ1-1, with D unclear. With 6 bases removed from V and 1 base from J, the gap between germline ends came to 9 bases. Germline V CDR1 and CDR2: SGHTA, FQGTGA. This CDR3 spans 13 amino acids. CDR3 coding DNA: TGTGCCAGCAGTCCAGGCCGGAACACTGAAGCTTTCTTT. It translates to CASSPGRNTEAFF.